The 32 T cell receptor beta chains presented below share a single source sample, sequenced in a study of blood T cell repertoires in COVID-19. Assay: immunoSEQ multiplex PCR; the TCRdb copy retains only in-frame clones and omits some. The table lists 260,000 or so clones, around 83% of them singletons. Source material: peripheral blood. The source is an elderly man with acute or convalescent COVID-19.

This sequence joins TRBV10-3 and TRBJ2-3, with 15 nucleotides matching TRBD2. V was clipped by 8 bases and J by 7 bases; unmatched bases: 4. This CDR3 is built from 14 residues. Germline V gene data show CDR1 as ENHRY and CDR2 as SYGVKD. The CDR3 DNA reads as TGTGCCATCGGAGGACTAGCGGGAGGGAATACGCAGTATTTT. This translates into CAIGGLAGGNTQYF.

The CDR3 DNA sequence: TGTGCCAGCAGCTTGTCTTACAGCTACGAGCAGTACTTC. Its protein is CASSLSYSYEQYF. The rearrangement uses TRBV5-4 and TRBJ2-7; no clear D. Germline CDR1 reads SGHNT; CDR2 reads YYREEE (reference sequence). V dropped 1 base and J dropped 3 bases, with 8 bases sitting between them. The CDR3 covers 13 residues.

This clone was detected only once. The chain recombines TRBV5-1 with TRBJ1-1, with 7 bases aligning to TRBD1. Per the germline V gene, CDR1 is SGHRS and CDR2 is YFSETQ. Trimming removed 4 bases from V and 2 bases from J; junction bases left unmatched: 2. CDR3 size: 13 residues. CDR3 loop: CASSRDSNTEAFF. CDR3 coding DNA: TGCGCCAGCAGCAGGGACAGTAACACTGAAGCTTTCTTT.

This clone was observed a handful of times. V and J are TRBV10-3 and TRBJ2-7; 8 bases fit TRBD2. V lost 4 bases to trimming and J lost 3 bases; unmatched junction nucleotides: 8. From germline, CDR1 is ENHRY and CDR2 SYGVKD. CDR3 length: 15 residues. The CDR3, as DNA: TGTGCCATCAGTGGTACTAGCGGCGCTAACTACGAGCAGTACTTC. It encodes CAISGTSGANYEQYF.

V usage is TRBV29-1 and J usage is TRBJ2-2; possible D gene TRBD2, 7 bases. The ends were cut back, 4 bases at V and 13 bases at J, with 13 bases in the middle. Germline CDR1 and CDR2: SQVTM and ANQGSEA. The CDR3 covers 11 residues. The CDR3 loop is CSVARGGGLFF. In DNA form, the CDR3 reads TGCAGCGTTGCGAGGGGGGGCGGGCTGTTTTTT.

The CDR3 region is CASSYSPAGGAEQFF. CDR3 nucleotides: TGTGCCAGCAGTTACTCCCCGGCGGGAGGGGCTGAGCAGTTCTTC. The V and J genes are TRBV6-5 and TRBJ2-1, with TRBD2 matching over 9 bases. V dropped 0 bases and J dropped 9; count of bases not matched to a gene: 6. This CDR3 has 15 residues. Germline loops: CDR1 MNHEY, CDR2 SVGAGI.

This clone showed up just once. This chain links TRBV7-2 with TRBJ2-5; 10 nucleotides align to TRBD2. The CDR3 totals 16 residues. The V gene's germline CDR1 is SGHTA and CDR2 FQGNSA. V trimming: 4 bases; J trimming: 4 bases; junction bases outside the gene matches: 9. The CDR3 region has the DNA TGTGCCAGCAGCTCCCCTAGCGGGGGCCGGGGAGAGACCCAGTACTTC. Translated: CASSSPSGGRGETQYF.

The chain links TRBV19 to TRBJ2-1, with D hard to call. V was shortened by 6 bases and J by 5 bases, with 14 bases between the two germline ends. The CDR3 totals 14 residues. From germline, CDR1 is LNHDA and CDR2 SQIVND (reference sequence). The CDR3 sequence: CASRGRAGNNEQFF. The CDR3 DNA sequence: TGTGCCAGTAGGGGCCGCGCTGGAAACAATGAGCAGTTCTTC.

J is TRBJ2-7 and V is TRBV11-2; tentative D call: TRBD2 (6 bases). Germline assignment: CDR1 SGHAT and CDR2 FQNNGV. Trimming took 3 bases from V and 12 from J, leaving 15 bases between them. The CDR3 length is 12 residues. CDR3 sequence reads: CASSLHPSVPYF. The DNA of the CDR3 is TGTGCCAGCAGCTTGCACCCTAGCGTTCCGTACTTC.

This sequence joins TRBV19 and TRBJ2-5; 12 nucleotides match TRBD1. V was pared by 6 bases and J by 5 bases, with 16 bases of the junction left unmatched. The CDR3 is 18 residues long. Germline lookup yields CDR1 LNHDA and CDR2 SQIVND (reference sequence). For the CDR3, the DNA is TGTGCCAGTAGGGGCCTCCCCGGGACAGGGGGCGGCCGGGAGACCCAGTACTTC. It specifies CASRGLPGTGGGRETQYF.

The CDR3 spells CASSLEQGGDTQYF. The CDR3 nucleotides read TGCGCCAGCAGCTTGGAACAGGGGGGTGATACGCAGTATTTT. The chain has TRBV5-1 and TRBJ2-3; TRBD1 matches 8 bases. CDR1 and CDR2 (germline): SGHRS, YFSETQ. The CDR3 has 14 amino acids. J was trimmed by 6 bases and V by 0 bases; bases with no gene match: 3.

This clone was counted only a few times. The V call is TRBV9, the J call TRBJ2-7; D call uncertain. Germline V gene sequence: CDR1 SGDLS, CDR2 YYNGEE. The CDR3 has 13 amino acids. The V gene lost 0 bases and the J gene lost 7 bases, with 11 bases spanning the gap. The CDR3 region has the DNA TGTGCCAGCAGCGTAGCTCTAACGGTGGAGCAGTACTTC. As protein: CASSVALTVEQYF.

The chain carries TRBV28 and TRBJ2-1; 8 nucleotides align to TRBD2. V dropped 7 bases and J dropped 8; count of bases not matched to a gene: 16. The CDR3 spans 16 residues. Germline CDR1 reads MDHEN; CDR2 reads SYDVKM. Here the CDR3 reads CASIETGGPSWDEQFF. The CDR3 DNA reads as TGTGCCAGCATTGAGACGGGAGGGCCTTCATGGGATGAGCAGTTCTTC.

The chain has TRBV5-8 and TRBJ1-2; possibly TRBD1 for D (5 bases). Deletions cut 0 bases from V and 3 bases from J, with 6 bases between. This CDR3 spans 13 amino acids. Germline V gene lookup returns CDR1 SGHTS and CDR2 YDEGEE. CDR3 protein: CASSLGRDYGYTF. CDR3 coding DNA: TGTGCCAGCAGCTTGGGCAGGGACTATGGCTACACCTTC.

This rearrangement joins TRBV5-1 to TRBJ2-1; D call uncertain. Trimming took off 0 bases at V and 0 bases at J, with 10 bases between the two ends. The CDR3 is made up of 16 amino acids. The germline CDR1 and CDR2 sequences are SGHRS and YFSETQ. The CDR3 region has the DNA TGCGCCAGCAGCTTGGTGGTGCAGGCCTCCTACAATGAGCAGTTCTTC. This translates into CASSLVVQASYNEQFF.

In DNA form, the CDR3 reads TGTGCCATCAGGACTAGCGGGATTGATGAGCAGTTCTTC. Translation gives CAIRTSGIDEQFF. J is TRBJ2-1 and V is TRBV10-3, with TRBD2 identical over 11 bases. The junction had 3 bases not matched to a gene; V was cut back by 6 bases and J by 8 bases. The germline CDR1 and CDR2 sequences are ENHRY and SYGVKD. This CDR3 has 13 amino acids.

This chain uses TRBV5-4 with TRBJ2-5; 11 positions agree with TRBD1. From germline, CDR1 is SGHNT and CDR2 YYREEE (reference sequence). The CDR3 runs to 17 residues. The V segment lost 4 bases and the J segment 2 bases; nucleotides outside the gene matches: 10. CDR3 residues: CASSVKTGTGGQETQYF. The CDR3 region has the DNA TGTGCCAGCAGCGTAAAAACCGGGACAGGGGGTCAAGAGACCCAGTACTTC.

This chain uses TRBV4-2 with TRBJ2-2; the match to TRBD2 covers 10 bases. In germline, CDR1 is LGHNA, CDR2 YNFKEQ. V dropped 0 bases and J dropped 7; count of bases not matched to a gene: 5. The CDR3 runs 16 residues. The CDR3 coding sequence is TGTGCCAGCAGCCAAGACTGGCTAGCGGGAGTCGGGGAGCTGTTTTTT. Encoded protein: CASSQDWLAGVGELFF.

This clone was observed a single time. The chain links TRBV4-1 to TRBJ2-4, with TRBD2 as a possible D gene (5 bases). CDR1 MGHRA and CDR2 YSYEKL come from the germline V gene. V lost 4 bases, J lost 7 bases, and 14 bases lay in between. The CDR3 totals 14 residues. CDR3 DNA sequence: TGCGCCAGCAGCCTGACGGGGATTGTGAACATTCAGTACTTC. Encoded protein: CASSLTGIVNIQYF.

This chain connects TRBV7-2 to TRBJ1-1; D might be TRBD1 (5 bases). With 0 bases removed from V and 7 bases from J, the gap between germline ends came to 18 bases. The CDR3 covers 16 residues. Germline CDR1 reads SGHTA; CDR2 reads FQGNSA. The CDR3 spells CASSLAPPGGSGEAFF. The CDR3 coding sequence is TGTGCCAGCAGCTTAGCCCCCCCCGGGGGTTCGGGTGAAGCTTTCTTT. The variable domain in full, completed from reference TRBV7-2 and TRBJ1-1, reads GAGVSQSPSNKVTEKGKDVELRCDPISGHTALYWYRQSLGQGLEFLIYFQGNSAPDKSGLPSDRFSAERTGGSVSTLTIQRTQQEDSAVYLCASSLAPPGGSGEAFFGQGTRLTVV.

V gene TRBV5-1 combines with J gene TRBJ1-1; TRBD1 might be the D (6 bases). There are 15 residues in the CDR3. V was shortened by 4 bases and J by 4 bases, with 17 bases between the two germline ends. Germline V gives CDR1 SGHRS, CDR2 YFSETQ. In DNA form, the CDR3 reads TGCGCCAGCAGCGTGGAGGCGGGGGCGCGCACTGAAGCTTTCTTT. Amino acids: CASSVEAGARTEAFF.

The chain has TRBV5-4 and TRBJ2-7; the match to TRBD2 covers 10 bases. The CDR3 is 14 amino acids. V lost 1 base, J lost 6 bases, and 4 bases stayed unmatched. Germline V gene lookup returns CDR1 SGHNT and CDR2 YYREEE (reference sequence). In DNA, the CDR3 is TGTGCCAGCAGCTTGCCTAGCGGGAGTCCCGAGCAGTACTTC. Translation gives CASSLPSGSPEQYF.

The chain has TRBV7-2 and TRBJ1-5, with D maybe TRBD1 (6 bases). CDR1 is SGHTA and CDR2 is FQGNSA in the germline V gene. The V end was cut by 5 bases, the J end by 5 bases, with 16 bases between. The CDR3 contains 15 residues. CDR3 nucleotides: TGTGCCAGCAGCCCCAAGACAGGTTCGGATCAGCCCCAGCATTTT. This translates into CASSPKTGSDQPQHF. Full variable domain (missing parts from reference TRBV7-2 and TRBJ1-5): GAGVSQSPSNKVTEKGKDVELRCDPISGHTALYWYRQSLGQGLEFLIYFQGNSAPDKSGLPSDRFSAERTGGSVSTLTIQRTQQEDSAVYLCASSPKTGSDQPQHFGDGTRLSIL.

This rearrangement joins TRBV11-2 to TRBJ2-3; no definite D call. The CDR3 loop spans 14 amino acids. Germline values: CDR1 SGHAT, CDR2 FQNNGV. V lost 2 bases and J lost 6, with 12 bases in between. The CDR3 DNA is TGTGCCAGCAGCTTACCCCGCGGCCCGGATACGCAGTATTTT. This translates into CASSLPRGPDTQYF.

The chain couples TRBV18 to TRBJ1-5, with D perhaps TRBD1 (6 bases). The V and J ends lost 3 bases and 4 bases respectively, with 13 bases between them. This CDR3 region has 15 residues. Germline V gives CDR1 KGHSH, CDR2 LQKENI. CDR3 in amino acids: CASSPGWTENQPQHF. The CDR3 DNA follows: TGTGCCAGCTCACCGGGTTGGACAGAAAATCAGCCCCAGCATTTT.

The chain combines TRBV5-4 with TRBJ1-1; 7 nucleotides align to TRBD1. There are 15 residues in the CDR3. CDR1 and CDR2 (germline): SGHNT, YYREEE (reference sequence). The V segment lost 3 bases and the J segment 0 bases; nucleotides outside the gene matches: 5. CDR3 DNA sequence: TGTGCCAGCAGCTACAGGGGACCCATGAACACTGAAGCTTTCTTT. The encoded protein is CASSYRGPMNTEAFF.

V gene TRBV4-2 combines with J gene TRBJ2-5; TRBD2 matches at 7 bases. J lost 5 bases, V lost 4 bases, and 13 bases had no gene match. The CDR3 is made up of 16 amino acids. Germline V gene data show CDR1 as LGHNA and CDR2 as YNFKEQ. The CDR3 here is CASSPNFKRDEETQYF. The CDR3 DNA reads TGTGCCAGCAGCCCAAATTTTAAGCGGGACGAGGAGACCCAGTACTTC.

This clone was recorded once. The chain links TRBV28 to TRBJ1-2, with 9 bases identical to TRBD1. The CDR3 is made up of 14 amino acids. V dropped 6 bases and J dropped 11; count of bases not matched to a gene: 13. CDR1 and CDR2 from the germline V gene are MDHEN and SYDVKM. Here the CDR3 DNA reads TGTGCCAGCAGATCTCCGGGACAGGGAGGAGAATACACCTTC. It translates to CASRSPGQGGEYTF.

V usage is TRBV2 and J usage is TRBJ1-4, with 9 bases aligning to TRBD1. The V gene's germline CDR1 is SNHLY and CDR2 FYNNEI. The ends lost 1 base at V and 7 bases at J; junction bases unmatched: 4. The CDR3 sequence is 15 residues long. The CDR3 loop is CASSEVGQGSEKLFF. In DNA form, the CDR3 reads TGTGCCAGCAGTGAAGTAGGACAGGGGTCTGAAAAACTGTTTTTT.

This clone occurred a few times. The V and J genes are TRBV9 and TRBJ2-3; 14 bases are shared with TRBD2. V lost 4 bases to trimming and J lost 1 base; unmatched junction nucleotides: 14. CDR1 and CDR2 (germline): SGDLS, YYNGEE. The CDR3 contains 20 residues. CDR3 sequence: CASSPRGGLAGVGGTDTQYF. In DNA form, the CDR3 reads TGTGCCAGCAGCCCCCGGGGGGGACTAGCGGGAGTGGGTGGCACAGATACGCAGTATTTT.

This clone was detected once. The chain recombines TRBV19 with TRBJ2-7; TRBD2 matches at 7 bases. Germline values: CDR1 LNHDA, CDR2 SQIVND (reference sequence). The ends lost 5 bases at V and 1 base at J; junction bases unmatched: 5. This CDR3 is 14 amino acids long. The CDR3 loop reads CASSFGGGSYEQYF. CDR3 nucleotide sequence: TGTGCCAGTAGTTTTGGGGGAGGGTCCTACGAGCAGTACTTC.

The CDR3 region is CASSPGTGLYEQYF. Written as DNA, the CDR3 is TGTGCCAGCAGTCCCGGGACAGGCCTCTACGAGCAGTACTTC. The chain links TRBV28 to TRBJ2-7; 8 bases map to TRBD1. The germline gives CDR1 MDHEN, CDR2 SYDVKM. The ends lost 5 bases at V and 3 bases at J; junction bases unmatched: 6. This CDR3 is built from 14 residues.